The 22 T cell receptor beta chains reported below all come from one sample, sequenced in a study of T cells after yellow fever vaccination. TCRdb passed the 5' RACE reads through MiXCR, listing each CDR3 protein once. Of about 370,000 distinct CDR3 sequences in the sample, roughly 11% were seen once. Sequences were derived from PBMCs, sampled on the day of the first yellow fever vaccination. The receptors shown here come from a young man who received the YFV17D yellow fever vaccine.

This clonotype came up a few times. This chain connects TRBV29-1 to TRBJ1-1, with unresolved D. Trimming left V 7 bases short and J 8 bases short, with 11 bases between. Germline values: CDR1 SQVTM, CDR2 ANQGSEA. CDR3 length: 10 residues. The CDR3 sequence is CSAKTGEAFF. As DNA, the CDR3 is TGCAGCGCGAAAACCGGGGAAGCTTTCTTT.

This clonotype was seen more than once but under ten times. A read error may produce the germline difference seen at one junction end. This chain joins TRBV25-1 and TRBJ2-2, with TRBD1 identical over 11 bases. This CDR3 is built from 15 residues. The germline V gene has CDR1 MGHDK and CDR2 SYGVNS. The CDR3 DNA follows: TGTGCCAGCAGTGGGGACAGGGGGAACCCCGGGGAGCTGTTTTTT. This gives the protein CASSGDRGNPGELFF.

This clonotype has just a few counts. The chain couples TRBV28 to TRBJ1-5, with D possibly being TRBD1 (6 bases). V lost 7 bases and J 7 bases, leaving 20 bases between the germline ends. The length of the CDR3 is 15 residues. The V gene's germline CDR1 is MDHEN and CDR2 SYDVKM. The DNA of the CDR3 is TGTGCCAGCACTTACAGGGTTAACGGGGCGCAGCCCCAGCATTTT. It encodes CASTYRVNGAQPQHF.

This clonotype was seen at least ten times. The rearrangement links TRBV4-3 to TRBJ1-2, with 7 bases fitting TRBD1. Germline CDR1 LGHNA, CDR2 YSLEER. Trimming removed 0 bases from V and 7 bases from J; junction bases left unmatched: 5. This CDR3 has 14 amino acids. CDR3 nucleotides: TGCGCCAGCAGCCAAGATAGGGGGCGGGGTGGCTACACCTTC. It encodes CASSQDRGRGGYTF.

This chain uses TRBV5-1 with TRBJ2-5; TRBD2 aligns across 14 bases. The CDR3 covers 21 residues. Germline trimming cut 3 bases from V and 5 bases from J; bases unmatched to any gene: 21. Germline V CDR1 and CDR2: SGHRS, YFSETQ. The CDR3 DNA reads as TGCGCCAGCAGCTGGAGGGGTCAGACTAGCGGGGGGGCCGTACTCCAGGAGACCCAGTACTTC. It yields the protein CASSWRGQTSGGAVLQETQYF.

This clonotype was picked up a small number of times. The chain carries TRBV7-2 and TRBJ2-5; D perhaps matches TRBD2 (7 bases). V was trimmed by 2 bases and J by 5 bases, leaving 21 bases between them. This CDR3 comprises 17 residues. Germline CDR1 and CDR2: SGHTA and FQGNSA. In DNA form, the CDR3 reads TGTGCCAGCAGCTTAATGGCCCTGGCGGGGGCTAGGGAGACCCAGTACTTC. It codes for CASSLMALAGARETQYF.

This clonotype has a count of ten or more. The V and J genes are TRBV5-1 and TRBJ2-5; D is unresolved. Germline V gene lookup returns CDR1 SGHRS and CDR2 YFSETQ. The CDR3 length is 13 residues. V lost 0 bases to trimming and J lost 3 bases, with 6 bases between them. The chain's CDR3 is CASSLGAEETQYF. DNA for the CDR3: TGCGCCAGCAGCTTGGGGGCGGAAGAGACCCAGTACTTC.

This CDR3 is CASSVVGDPNTGELFF. DNA of the CDR3: TGTGCCAGCAGCGTAGTGGGGGACCCGAACACCGGGGAGCTGTTTTTT. The V gene is TRBV9, the J gene TRBJ2-2; D tentatively fits TRBD1 or TRBD2 (5 bases each). CDR1 is SGDLS, CDR2 YYNGEE, per germline. The CDR3 sequence is 16 residues long. Trimming stripped 0 bases from V and 0 bases from J, with 9 bases between.

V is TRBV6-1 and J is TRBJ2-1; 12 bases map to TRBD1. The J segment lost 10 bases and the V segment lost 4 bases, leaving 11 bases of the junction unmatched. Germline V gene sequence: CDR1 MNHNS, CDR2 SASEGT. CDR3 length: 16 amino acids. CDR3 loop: CASSAKSGQGAREQFF. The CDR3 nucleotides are TGTGCCAGCAGTGCAAAATCGGGACAGGGGGCGCGAGAGCAGTTCTTC.

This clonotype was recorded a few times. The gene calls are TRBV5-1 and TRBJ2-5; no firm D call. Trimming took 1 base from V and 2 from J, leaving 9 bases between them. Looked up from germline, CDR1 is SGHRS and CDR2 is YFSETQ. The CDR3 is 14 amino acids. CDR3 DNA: TGCGCCAGCAGCTTGTTAGGTCCACAAGAGACCCAGTACTTC. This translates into CASSLLGPQETQYF.

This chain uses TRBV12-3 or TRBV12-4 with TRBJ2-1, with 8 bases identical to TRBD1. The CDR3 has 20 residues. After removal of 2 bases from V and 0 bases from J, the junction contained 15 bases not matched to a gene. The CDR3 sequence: CASSLRVRGLLASSYNEQFF. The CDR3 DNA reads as TGTGCCAGCAGTTTAAGGGTCAGGGGGCTCCTGGCGAGCTCCTACAATGAGCAGTTCTTC.

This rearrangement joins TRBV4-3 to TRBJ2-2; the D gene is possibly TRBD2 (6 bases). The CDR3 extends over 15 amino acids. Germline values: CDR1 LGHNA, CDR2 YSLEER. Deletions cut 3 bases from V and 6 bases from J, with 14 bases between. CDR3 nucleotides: TGCGCCAGCAGCCATACGGGGGAAGTGGCCGGGGAGCTGTTTTTT. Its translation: CASSHTGEVAGELFF.

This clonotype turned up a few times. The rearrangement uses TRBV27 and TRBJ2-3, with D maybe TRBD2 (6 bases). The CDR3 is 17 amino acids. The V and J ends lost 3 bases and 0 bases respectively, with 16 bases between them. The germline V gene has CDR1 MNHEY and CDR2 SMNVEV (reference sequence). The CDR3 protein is CASSLGLTGASTDTQYF. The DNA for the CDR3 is TGTGCCAGCAGTTTGGGACTTACTGGCGCTAGCACAGATACGCAGTATTTT.

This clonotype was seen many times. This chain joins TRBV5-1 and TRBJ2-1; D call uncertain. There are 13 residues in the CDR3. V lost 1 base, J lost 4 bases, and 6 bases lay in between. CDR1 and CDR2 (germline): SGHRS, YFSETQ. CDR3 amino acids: CASSLPSYNEQFF. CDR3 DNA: TGCGCCAGCAGCTTGCCCTCTTACAATGAGCAGTTCTTC.

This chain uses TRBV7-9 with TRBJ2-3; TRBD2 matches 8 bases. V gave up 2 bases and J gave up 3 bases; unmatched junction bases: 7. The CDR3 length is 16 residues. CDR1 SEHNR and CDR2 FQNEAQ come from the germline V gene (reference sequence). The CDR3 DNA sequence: TGTGCCAGCAGCTTATCCGGGACTAGAAATACAGATACGCAGTATTTT. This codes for CASSLSGTRNTDTQYF.

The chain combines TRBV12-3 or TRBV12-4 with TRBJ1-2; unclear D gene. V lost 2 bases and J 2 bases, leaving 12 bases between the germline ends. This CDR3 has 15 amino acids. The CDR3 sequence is CASSLTVGFNYGYTF. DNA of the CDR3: TGTGCCAGCAGTTTAACGGTGGGATTCAACTATGGCTACACCTTC.

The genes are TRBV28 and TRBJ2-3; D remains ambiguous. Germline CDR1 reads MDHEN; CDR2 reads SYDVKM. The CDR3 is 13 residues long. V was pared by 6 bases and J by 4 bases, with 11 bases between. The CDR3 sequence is CASSQVSADTQYF. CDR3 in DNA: TGTGCCAGCAGCCAAGTGAGCGCAGATACGCAGTATTTT.

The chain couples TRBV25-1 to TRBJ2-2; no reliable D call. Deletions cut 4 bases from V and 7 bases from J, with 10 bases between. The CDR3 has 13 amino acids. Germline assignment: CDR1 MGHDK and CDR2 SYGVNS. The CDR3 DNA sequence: TGTGCCAGCAGTGCCTTATTTGGCGGGGAGCTGTTTTTT. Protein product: CASSALFGGELFF.

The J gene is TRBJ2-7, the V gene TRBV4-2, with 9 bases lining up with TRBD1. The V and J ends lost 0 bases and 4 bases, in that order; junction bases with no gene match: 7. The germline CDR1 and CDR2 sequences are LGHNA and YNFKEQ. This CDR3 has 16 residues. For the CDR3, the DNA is TGTGCCAGCAGCCAAGATTGGACAGGGGCTGTTTACGAGCAGTACGTC. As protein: CASSQDWTGAVYEQYV.

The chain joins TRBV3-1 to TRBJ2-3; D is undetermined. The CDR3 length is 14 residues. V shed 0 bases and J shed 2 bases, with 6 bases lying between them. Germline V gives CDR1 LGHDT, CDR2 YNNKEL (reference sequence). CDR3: CASSQDTATDTQYF. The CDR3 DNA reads TGTGCCAGCAGCCAAGATACGGCCACAGATACGCAGTATTTT.

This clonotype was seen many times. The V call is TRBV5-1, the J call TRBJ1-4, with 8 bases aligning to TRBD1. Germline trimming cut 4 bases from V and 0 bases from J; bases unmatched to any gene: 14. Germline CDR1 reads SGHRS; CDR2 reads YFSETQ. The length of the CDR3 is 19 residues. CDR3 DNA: TGCGCCAGCAGCCCGGGACAGGCCGACATGATTACAACTAATGAAAAACTGTTTTTT. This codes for CASSPGQADMITTNEKLFF.

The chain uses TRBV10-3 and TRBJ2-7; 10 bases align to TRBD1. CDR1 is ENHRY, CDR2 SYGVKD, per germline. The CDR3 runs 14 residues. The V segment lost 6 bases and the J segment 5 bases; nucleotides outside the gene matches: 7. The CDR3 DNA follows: TGTGCCATCAGACCCGGGACAGGGGAAGACGAGCAGTACTTC. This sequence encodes CAIRPGTGEDEQYF.